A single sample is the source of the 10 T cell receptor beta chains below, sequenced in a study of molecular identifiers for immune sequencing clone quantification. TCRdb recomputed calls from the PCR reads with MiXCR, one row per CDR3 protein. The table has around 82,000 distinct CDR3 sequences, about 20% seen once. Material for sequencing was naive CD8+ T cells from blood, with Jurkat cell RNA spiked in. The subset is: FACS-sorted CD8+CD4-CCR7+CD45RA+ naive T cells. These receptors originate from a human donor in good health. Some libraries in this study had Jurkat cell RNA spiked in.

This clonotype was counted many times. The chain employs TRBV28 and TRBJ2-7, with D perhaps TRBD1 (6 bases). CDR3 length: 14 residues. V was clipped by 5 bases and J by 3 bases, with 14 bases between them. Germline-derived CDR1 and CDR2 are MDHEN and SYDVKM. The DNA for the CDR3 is TGTGCCAGCAGTGTAGCCGGGACATTCTACGAGCAGTACTTC. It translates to CASSVAGTFYEQYF.

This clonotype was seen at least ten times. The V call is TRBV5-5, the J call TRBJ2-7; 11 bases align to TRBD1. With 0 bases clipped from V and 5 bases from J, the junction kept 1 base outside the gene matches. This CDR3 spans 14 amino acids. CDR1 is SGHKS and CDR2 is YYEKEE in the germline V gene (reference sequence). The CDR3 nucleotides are TGTGCCAGCAGCTTGGGGACAGGGGGCAACGAGCAGTACTTC. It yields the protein CASSLGTGGNEQYF.

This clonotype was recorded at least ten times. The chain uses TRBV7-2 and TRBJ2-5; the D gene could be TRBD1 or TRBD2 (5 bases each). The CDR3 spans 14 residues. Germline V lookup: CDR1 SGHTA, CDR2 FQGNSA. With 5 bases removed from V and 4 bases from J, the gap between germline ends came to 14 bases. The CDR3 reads CASSRPSGGETQYF. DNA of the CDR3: TGTGCCAGCAGCCGTCCAAGTGGGGGAGAGACCCAGTACTTC.

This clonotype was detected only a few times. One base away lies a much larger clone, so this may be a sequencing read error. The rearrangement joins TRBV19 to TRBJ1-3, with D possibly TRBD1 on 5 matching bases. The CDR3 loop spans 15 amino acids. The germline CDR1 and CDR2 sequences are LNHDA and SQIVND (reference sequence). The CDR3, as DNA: TGTGCCAGTACCTCCTCAGGGTTCTCTGGAAACACCGTATATTTT. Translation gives CASTSSGFSGNTVYF.

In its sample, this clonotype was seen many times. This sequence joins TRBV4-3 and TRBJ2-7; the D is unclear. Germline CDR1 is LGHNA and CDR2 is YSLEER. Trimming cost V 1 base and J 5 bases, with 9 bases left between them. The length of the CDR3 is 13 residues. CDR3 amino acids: CASSQVASHEQYF. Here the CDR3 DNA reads TGCGCCAGCAGCCAAGTCGCTTCCCACGAGCAGTACTTC.

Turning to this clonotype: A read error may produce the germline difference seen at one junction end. The DNA for the CDR3 is TGTGCCTGCAGCGTTTGGGGGAGAAATCGGCCCCAGCATTTT. It codes for CACSVWGRNRPQHF. The V call is TRBV9, the J call TRBJ1-5; TRBD1 is a possible D gene (5 bases). Germline V gene sequence: CDR1 SGDLS, CDR2 YYNGEE. The CDR3 spans 14 residues.

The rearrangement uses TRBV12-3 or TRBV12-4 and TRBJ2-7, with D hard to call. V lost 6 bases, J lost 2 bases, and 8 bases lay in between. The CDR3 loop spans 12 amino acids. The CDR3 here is CASRAGPYEQYF. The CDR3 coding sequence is TGTGCCAGCAGAGCCGGACCCTACGAGCAGTACTTC.

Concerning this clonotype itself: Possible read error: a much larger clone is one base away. The CDR3 sequence: CSVESFYGYAF. CDR3 DNA: TGCAGCGTTGAAAGCTTTTATGGCTACGCCTTC. The rearrangement links TRBV29-1 to TRBJ1-2; D unresolved. There are 11 residues in the CDR3. The germline gives CDR1 SQVTM, CDR2 ANQGSEA. Based on the CDR3 plus reference TRBV29-1 and TRBJ1-2, the full variable domain is SAVISQKPSRDICQRGTSLTIQCQVDSQVTMMFWYRQQPGQSLTLIATANQGSEATYESGFVIDKFPISRPNLTFSTLTVSNMSPEDSSIYLCSVESFYGYAFGSGTRLTVV.

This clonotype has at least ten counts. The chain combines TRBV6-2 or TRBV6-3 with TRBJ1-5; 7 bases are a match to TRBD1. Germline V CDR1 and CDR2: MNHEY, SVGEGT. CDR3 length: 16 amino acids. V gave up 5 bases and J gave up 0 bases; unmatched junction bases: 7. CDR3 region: CASSPLDRLSNQPQHF. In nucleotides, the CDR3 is TGTGCCAGCAGTCCCCTGGACAGGCTTAGCAATCAGCCCCAGCATTTT.

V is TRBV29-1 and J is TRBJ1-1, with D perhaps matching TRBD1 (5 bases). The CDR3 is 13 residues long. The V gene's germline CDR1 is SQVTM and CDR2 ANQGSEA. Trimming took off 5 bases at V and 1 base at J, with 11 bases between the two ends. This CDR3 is CSVRRDRNTEAFF. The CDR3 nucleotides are TGCAGCGTTCGAAGGGACCGGAACACTGAAGCTTTCTTT.